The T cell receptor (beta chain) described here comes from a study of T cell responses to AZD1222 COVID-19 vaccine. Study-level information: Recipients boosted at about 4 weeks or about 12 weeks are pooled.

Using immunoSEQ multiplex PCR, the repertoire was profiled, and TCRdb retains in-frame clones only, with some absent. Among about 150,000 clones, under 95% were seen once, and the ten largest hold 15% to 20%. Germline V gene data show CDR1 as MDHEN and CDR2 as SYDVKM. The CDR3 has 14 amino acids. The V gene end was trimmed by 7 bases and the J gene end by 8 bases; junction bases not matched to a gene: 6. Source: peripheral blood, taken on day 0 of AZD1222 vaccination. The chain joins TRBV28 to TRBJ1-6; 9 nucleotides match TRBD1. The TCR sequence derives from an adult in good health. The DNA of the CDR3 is TGTGCCAGCACCACAGGGGGCGGGGATTCACCCCTCCACTTT. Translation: CASTTGGGDSPLHF.